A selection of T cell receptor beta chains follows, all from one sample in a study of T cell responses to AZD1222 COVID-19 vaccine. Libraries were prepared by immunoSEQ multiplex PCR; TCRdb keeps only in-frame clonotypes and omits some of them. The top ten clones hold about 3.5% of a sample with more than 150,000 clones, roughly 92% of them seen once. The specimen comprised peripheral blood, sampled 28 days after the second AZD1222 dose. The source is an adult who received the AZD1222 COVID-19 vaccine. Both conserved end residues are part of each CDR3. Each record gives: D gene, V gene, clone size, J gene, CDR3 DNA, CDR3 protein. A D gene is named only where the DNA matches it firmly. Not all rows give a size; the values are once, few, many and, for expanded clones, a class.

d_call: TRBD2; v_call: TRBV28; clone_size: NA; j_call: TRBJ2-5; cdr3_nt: TGTGCCAGCAGCCCAACGTCTCCCGGATGGGACCTGGGGAGGGCAGAGACCCAGTACTTC; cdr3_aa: CASSPTSPGWDLGRAETQYF
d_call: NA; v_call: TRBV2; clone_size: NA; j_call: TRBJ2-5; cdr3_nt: TGTGCCAGCAGTGAAAGGGGGATCGGGACCCGACAAGAGACCCAGTACTTC; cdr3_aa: CASSERGIGTRQETQYF
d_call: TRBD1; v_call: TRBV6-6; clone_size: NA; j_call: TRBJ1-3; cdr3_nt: TGTGCCAGCAGTCCAAGGGGAGGGGGCTCGATCGGAAACACCATATATTTT; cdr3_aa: CASSPRGGGSIGNTIYF
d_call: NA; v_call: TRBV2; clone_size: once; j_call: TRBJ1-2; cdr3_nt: TGTGCCAGCAGTGAAGCGGGCCAGGGAAATGGCTACACCTTC; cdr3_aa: CASSEAGQGNGYTF
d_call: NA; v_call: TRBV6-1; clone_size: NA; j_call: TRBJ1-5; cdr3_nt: TGTGCCAGCAGTGAAGGGAGCAATCAGCCCCAGCATTTT; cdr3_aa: CASSEGSNQPQHF
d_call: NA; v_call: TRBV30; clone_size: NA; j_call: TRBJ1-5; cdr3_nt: TGTGCCTGGAGTCAAGGGGGGAATCAGCCCCAGCATTTT; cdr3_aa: CAWSQGGNQPQHF
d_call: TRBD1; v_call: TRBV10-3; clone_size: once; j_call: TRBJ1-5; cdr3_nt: TGTGCCATCAGTAGGGGGCAGGTGGATCAGCCCCAGCATTTT; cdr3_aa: CAISRGQVDQPQHF
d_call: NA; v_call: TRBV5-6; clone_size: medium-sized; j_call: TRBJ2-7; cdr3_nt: TGTGCCAGCAGCTTTGCAGGGGCCAACGGGCAGTACTTC; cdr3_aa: CASSFAGANGQYF
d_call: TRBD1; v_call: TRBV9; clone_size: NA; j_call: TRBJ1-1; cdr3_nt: TGTGCCAGCAGCGCCCAGGGGGCGGGGAGCACTGAAGCTTTCTTT; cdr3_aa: CASSAQGAGSTEAFF
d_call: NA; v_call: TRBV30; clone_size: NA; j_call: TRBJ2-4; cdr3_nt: TGTGCCTGGAGCGAACCAGGGAGGGCCAAAAACATTCAGTACTTC; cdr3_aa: CAWSEPGRAKNIQYF
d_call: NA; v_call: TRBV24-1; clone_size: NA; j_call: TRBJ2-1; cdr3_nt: TGTGCCACCCGGGGAAGGGGCAATGAGCAGTTCTTC; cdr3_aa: CATRGRGNEQFF
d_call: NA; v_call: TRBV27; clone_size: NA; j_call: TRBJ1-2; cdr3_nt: TGTGCCAGCAGTTTTAGGGGGTTCTATGGCTACACCTTC; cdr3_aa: CASSFRGFYGYTF
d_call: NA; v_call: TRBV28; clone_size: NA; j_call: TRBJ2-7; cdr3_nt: TGTGCCAGCAGTTTAACCAACAGGGACCGGGGCGAGCAGTACTTC; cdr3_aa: CASSLTNRDRGEQYF
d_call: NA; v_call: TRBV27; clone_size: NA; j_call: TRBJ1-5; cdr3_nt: TGTGCCAGCAGTAACTGGGCCAATCAGCCCCAGCATTTT; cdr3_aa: CASSNWANQPQHF
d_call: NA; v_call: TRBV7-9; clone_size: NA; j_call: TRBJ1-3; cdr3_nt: TGTGCCAGCAGCTTAAAGGGAGCTGGAAACACCATATATTTT; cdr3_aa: CASSLKGAGNTIYF
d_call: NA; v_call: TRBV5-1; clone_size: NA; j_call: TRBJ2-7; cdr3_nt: TGCGCCAGCAGCGCGGCTAGGCAGAACTACGAGCAGTACTTC; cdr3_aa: CASSAARQNYEQYF
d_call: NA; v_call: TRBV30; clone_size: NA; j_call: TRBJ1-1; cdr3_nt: TGTGCCTGGGGGGAGGGGAGGAACACTGAAGCTTTCTTT; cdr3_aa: CAWGEGRNTEAFF
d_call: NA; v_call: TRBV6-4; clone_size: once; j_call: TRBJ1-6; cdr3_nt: TGTGCCAGCAGTGACGATGGCGACTCACCCCTCCACTTT; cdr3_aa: CASSDDGDSPLHF
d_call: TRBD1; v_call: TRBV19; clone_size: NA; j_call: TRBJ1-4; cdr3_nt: TGTGCCAGTAGTTTTGAGGGAGGGGGCGCGAGTAGAGAAAAACTGTTTTTT; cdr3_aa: CASSFEGGGASREKLFF
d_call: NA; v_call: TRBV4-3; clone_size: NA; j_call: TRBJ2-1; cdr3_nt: TGCGCCAGCAGTCGTCAGAGGGCCCTAGCCCATGAGCAGTTCTTC; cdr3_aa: CASSRQRALAHEQFF
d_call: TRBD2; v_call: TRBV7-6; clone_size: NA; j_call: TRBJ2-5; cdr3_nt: TGTGCCAGCAGCTTAGGGGGGAGCGGGAGGGCCGGAGAGACCCAGTACTTC; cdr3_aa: CASSLGGSGRAGETQYF
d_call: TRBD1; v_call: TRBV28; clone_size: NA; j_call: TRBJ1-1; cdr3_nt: TGTGCCAGCAGTGGACAGGGGGTTGCTTTCTTT; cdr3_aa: CASSGQGVAFF